This entry features one T cell receptor (beta chain) sequence. The antigen is not known. These data are taken from a study of T cells in Graves' hyperthyroidism and ophthalmopathy. Turning to the study itself: Peripheral blood was obtained at initial diagnosis, preceding any treatment.

Amplified TCR beta CDR3 regions came from RNA transcripts. RT-PCR in the first round (using the HTBI primer set) targeted the TCR CDR3. MiXCR, run by TCRdb on the multiplex PCR reads, gives a single entry per CDR3 protein. The data hold 700,000 or so distinct CDR3 sequences, with about 14% observed a single time. The study left out patients who had uncontrolled infection, other autoimmune disease, pregnancy or lactation. This CDR3 comprises 16 residues. The J segment lost 6 bases and the V segment lost 3 bases, leaving 8 bases of the junction unmatched. Germline assignment: CDR1 DFQATT and CDR2 SNEGSKA (reference sequence). Study results and limitations: A 13 V-J model separated ophthalmopathy from stable hyperthyroidism. Most clonotypes expanded in the thyroid (above 0.001) were also present in blood.

The source of this sequence is a woman aged 45-59 years with Graves' ophthalmopathy. The sequenced sample consisted of blood. The chain carries TRBV20-1 and TRBJ2-6; 10 positions agree with TRBD2. The CDR3 sequence: CSARGLAGDSANVLTF. The CDR3 bases are TGCAGTGCTAGGGGGCTAGCGGGAGATTCGGCCAACGTCCTGACTTTC.